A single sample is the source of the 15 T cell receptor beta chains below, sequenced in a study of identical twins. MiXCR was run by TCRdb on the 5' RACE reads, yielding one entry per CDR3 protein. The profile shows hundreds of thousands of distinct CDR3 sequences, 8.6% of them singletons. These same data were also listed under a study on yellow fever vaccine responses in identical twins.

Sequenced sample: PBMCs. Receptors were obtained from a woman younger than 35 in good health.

The CDR3 nucleotides are TGCAGTGCTGATGGACAGGGTTCGGAAGAGACCCAGTACTTC. Amino acid sequence: CSADGQGSEETQYF. The rearrangement uses TRBV20-1 and TRBJ2-5; 8 bases are a match to TRBD1. V was clipped by 5 bases and J by 3 bases; unmatched bases: 8. The CDR3 spans 14 residues. In germline, CDR1 is DFQATT, CDR2 SNEGSKA (reference sequence).

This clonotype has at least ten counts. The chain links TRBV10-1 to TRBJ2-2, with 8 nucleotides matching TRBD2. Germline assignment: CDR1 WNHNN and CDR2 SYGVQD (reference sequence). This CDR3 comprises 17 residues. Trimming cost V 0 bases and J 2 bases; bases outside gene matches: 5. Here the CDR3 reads CASSESTLAGNTGELFF. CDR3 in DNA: TGCGCCAGCAGTGAGTCAACGTTAGCGGGAAACACCGGGGAGCTGTTTTTT.

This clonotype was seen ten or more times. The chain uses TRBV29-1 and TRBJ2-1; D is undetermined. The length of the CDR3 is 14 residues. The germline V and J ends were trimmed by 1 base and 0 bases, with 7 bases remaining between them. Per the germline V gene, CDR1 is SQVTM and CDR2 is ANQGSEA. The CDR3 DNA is TGCAGCGTTGAAGGGAAAAACTCCTACAATGAGCAGTTCTTC. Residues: CSVEGKNSYNEQFF.

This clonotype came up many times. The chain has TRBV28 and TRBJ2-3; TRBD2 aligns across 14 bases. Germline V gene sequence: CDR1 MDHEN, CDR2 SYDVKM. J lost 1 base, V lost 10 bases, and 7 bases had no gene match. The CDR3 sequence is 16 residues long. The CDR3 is CATKRTSGGRTDTQYF. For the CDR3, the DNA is TGTGCCACCAAGAGGACTAGCGGGGGGCGCACAGATACGCAGTATTTT. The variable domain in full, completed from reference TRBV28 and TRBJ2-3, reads DVKVTQSSRYLVKRTGEKVFLECVQDMDHENMFWYRQDPGLGLRLIYFSYDVKMKEKGDIPEGYSVSREKKERFSLILESASTNQTSMYLCATKRTSGGRTDTQYFGPGTRLTVL.

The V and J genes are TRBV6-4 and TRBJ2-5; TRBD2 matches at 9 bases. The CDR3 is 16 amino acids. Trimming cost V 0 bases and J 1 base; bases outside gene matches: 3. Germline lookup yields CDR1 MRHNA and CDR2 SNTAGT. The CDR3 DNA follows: TGTGCCAGCAGTGACTCTAGTAGCGGGGGCCAAGAGACCCAGTACTTC. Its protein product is CASSDSSSGGQETQYF.

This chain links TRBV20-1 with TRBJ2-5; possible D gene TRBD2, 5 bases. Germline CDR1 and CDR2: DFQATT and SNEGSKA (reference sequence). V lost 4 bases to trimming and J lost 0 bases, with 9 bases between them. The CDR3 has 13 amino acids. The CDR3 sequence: CSATGEYQETQYF. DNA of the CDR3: TGCAGTGCTACCGGGGAGTACCAAGAGACCCAGTACTTC.

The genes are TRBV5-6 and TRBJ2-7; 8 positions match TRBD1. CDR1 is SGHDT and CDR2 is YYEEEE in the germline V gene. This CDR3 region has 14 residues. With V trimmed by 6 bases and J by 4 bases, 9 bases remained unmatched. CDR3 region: CASKIQGASYEQYF. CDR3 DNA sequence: TGTGCCAGCAAGATTCAGGGGGCGAGTTACGAGCAGTACTTC.

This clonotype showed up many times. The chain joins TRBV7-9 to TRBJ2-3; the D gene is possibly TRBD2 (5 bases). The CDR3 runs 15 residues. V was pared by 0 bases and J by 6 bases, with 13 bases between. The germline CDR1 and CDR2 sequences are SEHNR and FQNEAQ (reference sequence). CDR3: CASSLASGGGDTQYF. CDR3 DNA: TGTGCCAGCAGCTTAGCCAGTGGCGGCGGGGATACGCAGTATTTT.

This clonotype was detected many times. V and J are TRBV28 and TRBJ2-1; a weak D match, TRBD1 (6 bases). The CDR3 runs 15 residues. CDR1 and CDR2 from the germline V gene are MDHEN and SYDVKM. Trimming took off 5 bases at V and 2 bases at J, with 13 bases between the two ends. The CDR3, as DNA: TGTGCCAGCAGTGCCTGGGACACAACCTACAATGAGCAGTTCTTC. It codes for CASSAWDTTYNEQFF.

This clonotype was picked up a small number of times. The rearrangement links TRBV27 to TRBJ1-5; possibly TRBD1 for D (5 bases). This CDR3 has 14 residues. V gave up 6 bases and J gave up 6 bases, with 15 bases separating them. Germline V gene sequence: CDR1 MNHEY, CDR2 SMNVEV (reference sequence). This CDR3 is CASRAQGSSQPQHF. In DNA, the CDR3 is TGTGCCAGCAGGGCGCAGGGATCGAGTCAGCCCCAGCATTTT.

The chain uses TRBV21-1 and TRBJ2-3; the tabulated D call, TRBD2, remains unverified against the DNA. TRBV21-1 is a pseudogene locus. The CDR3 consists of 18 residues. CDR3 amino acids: CASSKGGGLAESTDTQYF. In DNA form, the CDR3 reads TGTGCCAGCAGCAAAGGAGGCGGTCTAGCGGAGTCCACAGATACGCAGTATTTT.

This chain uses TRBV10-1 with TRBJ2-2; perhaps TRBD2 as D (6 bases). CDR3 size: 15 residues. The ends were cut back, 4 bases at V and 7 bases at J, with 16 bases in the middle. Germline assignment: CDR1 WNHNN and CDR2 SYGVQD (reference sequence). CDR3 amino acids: CASSGGTGVFGELFF. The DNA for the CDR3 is TGCGCCAGCAGTGGCGGGACGGGAGTATTCGGGGAGCTGTTTTTT.

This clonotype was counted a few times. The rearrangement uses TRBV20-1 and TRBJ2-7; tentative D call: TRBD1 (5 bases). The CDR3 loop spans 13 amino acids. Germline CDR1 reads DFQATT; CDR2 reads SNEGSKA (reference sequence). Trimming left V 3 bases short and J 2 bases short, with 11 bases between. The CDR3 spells CSASQGYPYEQYF. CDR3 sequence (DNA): TGCAGTGCTAGCCAGGGCTACCCCTACGAGCAGTACTTC.

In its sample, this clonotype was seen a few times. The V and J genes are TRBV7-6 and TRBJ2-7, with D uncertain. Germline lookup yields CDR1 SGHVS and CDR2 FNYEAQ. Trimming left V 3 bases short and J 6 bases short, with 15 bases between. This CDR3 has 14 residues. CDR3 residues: CASSFEPFMGEQYF. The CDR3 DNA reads TGTGCCAGCAGCTTCGAGCCCTTCATGGGCGAGCAGTACTTC.

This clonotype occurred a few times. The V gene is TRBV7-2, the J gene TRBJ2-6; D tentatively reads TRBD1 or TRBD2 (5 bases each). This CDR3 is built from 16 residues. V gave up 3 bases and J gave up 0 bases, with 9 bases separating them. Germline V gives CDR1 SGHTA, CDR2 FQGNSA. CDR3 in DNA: TGTGCCAGCAGCTTCACAGGACTCTCTGGGGCCAACGTCCTGACTTTC. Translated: CASSFTGLSGANVLTF. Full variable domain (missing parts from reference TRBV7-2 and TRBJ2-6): GAGVSQSPSNKVTEKGKDVELRCDPISGHTALYWYRQSLGQGLEFLIYFQGNSAPDKSGLPSDRFSAERTGGSVSTLTIQRTQQEDSAVYLCASSFTGLSGANVLTFGAGSRLTVL.